Below are 21 T cell receptor beta chains sequenced from a single sample in a study of CD8+ T cells in alopecia areata. RNA was isolated and reverse transcribed to cDNA, the sequencing template. The data were produced by immunoSEQ multiplex PCR, yet TCRdb's version contains in-frame clones alone and is incomplete. The sample comprises approximately 280,000 clones, roughly 60% of which are singletons, and under 2% rests with the top ten. Described treatment: oral pan-JAK inhibitor, 5-10 mg twice daily. Sequenced here: CD4+ T cells sorted from blood, sampled at week 24, from a patient treated with tofacitinib. The receptors were gathered from a human donor with alopecia areata.

V gene TRBV2 combines with J gene TRBJ1-1; D call uncertain. Trimming removed 4 bases from V and 1 base from J, with 4 bases in between. Germline CDR1 reads SNHLY; CDR2 reads FYNNEI. This CDR3 comprises 12 residues. The CDR3 DNA reads as TGTGCCAGCAGTGTAGGGAACACTGAAGCTTTCTTT. This sequence encodes CASSVGNTEAFF.

This chain links TRBV28 with TRBJ2-7; D gene unclear. V lost 2 bases and J lost 3, with 5 bases in between. The length of the CDR3 is 12 residues. Germline V gene sequence: CDR1 MDHEN, CDR2 SYDVKM. CDR3 nucleotide sequence: TGTGCCAGCAGTTTAGCTAGCTACGAGCAGTACTTC. Encoded protein: CASSLASYEQYF.

The chain employs TRBV15 and TRBJ2-7, with no clear D. Trimming pared 5 bases from V and 3 bases from J, leaving 5 bases between. The CDR3 has 11 residues. Germline CDR1 reads LNHNV; CDR2 reads YYDKDF (reference sequence). The CDR3 sequence: CATSGYYEQYF. CDR3 DNA sequence: TGTGCCACCAGCGGCTACTACGAGCAGTACTTC.

The J gene is TRBJ2-4, the V gene TRBV4-1, with 7 nucleotides matching TRBD2. V was clipped by 2 bases and J by 0 bases; unmatched bases: 4. Germline V gene data show CDR1 as MGHRA and CDR2 as YSYEKL. CDR3 size: 16 residues. The CDR3, as DNA: TGCGCCAGCAGCCAACTAGCGGCTTTAGCCAAAAACATTCAGTACTTC. The encoded protein is CASSQLAALAKNIQYF.

The chain couples TRBV4-3 to TRBJ2-5; TRBD1 matches 10 bases. The CDR3 sequence is 16 residues long. V dropped 1 base and J dropped 3; count of bases not matched to a gene: 5. Germline loops: CDR1 LGHNA, CDR2 YSLEER. The CDR3 is CASSQVTGTGEETQYF. CDR3 in DNA: TGCGCCAGCAGCCAAGTGACCGGGACAGGGGAAGAGACCCAGTACTTC.

The chain uses TRBV9 and TRBJ2-1; TRBD2 matches at 8 bases. Germline loops: CDR1 SGDLS, CDR2 YYNGEE. V lost 3 bases, J lost 2 bases, and 7 bases stayed unmatched. This CDR3 is built from 16 residues. CDR3: CASSAAGTSAYNEQFF. In nucleotides, the CDR3 is TGTGCCAGCAGCGCCGCCGGGACTAGTGCCTACAATGAGCAGTTCTTC.

This clone has just one count. Other DNA variants within this sample encode the same CDR3. The chain combines TRBV29-1 with TRBJ2-5, with 10 bases lining up with TRBD1. The germline V gene encodes CDR1 SQVTM and CDR2 ANQGSEA. The CDR3 spans 13 residues. With V trimmed by 5 bases and J by 5 bases, 5 bases remained unmatched. The CDR3 sequence is CSVNGQGGETQYF. The CDR3 nucleotides are TGCAGCGTTAACGGACAGGGGGGGGAGACCCAGTACTTC.

This chain joins TRBV4-2 and TRBJ1-4; a possible D gene is TRBD1 (5 bases). There are 16 residues in the CDR3. The germline V gene has CDR1 LGHNA and CDR2 YNFKEQ. V was pared by 1 base and J by 6 bases, with 15 bases between. Here the CDR3 DNA reads TGTGCCAGCAGCCAAGTCCTTCCGGGGCGGGATGAAAAACTGTTTTTT. Translated: CASSQVLPGRDEKLFF.

DNA for the CDR3: TGCGCCAGCAGCCGCCTCCGGGACATCTCCTACGAGCAGTACTTC. It translates to CASSRLRDISYEQYF. This chain uses TRBV5-1 with TRBJ2-7, with TRBD1 as a possible D gene (6 bases). V was pared by 4 bases and J by 0 bases, with 14 bases between. Germline loops: CDR1 SGHRS, CDR2 YFSETQ. This CDR3 region has 15 residues.

There are a few counts of this clone. The chain joins TRBV5-1 to TRBJ2-7; D may be TRBD2 (5 bases). The CDR3 sequence is 11 residues long. The germline V and J ends were trimmed by 5 bases and 6 bases, with 9 bases remaining between them. In germline, CDR1 is SGHRS, CDR2 YFSETQ. The CDR3 sequence: CASSDRGEQYF. The CDR3 bases are TGCGCCAGCAGTGATCGGGGCGAGCAGTACTTC.

The rearrangement links TRBV29-1 to TRBJ1-5; 10 bases map to TRBD1. With 5 bases clipped from V and 5 bases from J, the junction kept 6 bases outside the gene matches. Germline assignment: CDR1 SQVTM and CDR2 ANQGSEA. The CDR3 extends over 14 amino acids. CDR3 in DNA: TGCAGCGTTACCGGGACAGGGGTCGATCAGCCCCAGCATTTT. It encodes CSVTGTGVDQPQHF.

This rearrangement joins TRBV20-1 to TRBJ2-7, with D possibly TRBD2 on 6 matching bases. Germline V gene lookup returns CDR1 DFQATT and CDR2 SNEGSKA (reference sequence). The length of the CDR3 is 10 residues. V gave up 6 bases and J gave up 6 bases, with 9 bases separating them. The CDR3 spells CSAHGGEQYF. The CDR3 DNA reads TGCAGTGCCCACGGGGGCGAGCAGTACTTC.

The V and J genes are TRBV11-2 and TRBJ2-1, with a tentative D call TRBD2 (5 bases). This CDR3 contains 14 residues. The germline V gene encodes CDR1 SGHAT and CDR2 FQNNGV. The V gene lost 7 bases and the J gene lost 4 bases, with 14 bases spanning the gap. The CDR3 nucleotides are TGTGCCAGCATCCACCAACGGGGATACAATGAGCAGTTCTTC. Its translation: CASIHQRGYNEQFF.

This chain uses TRBV9 with TRBJ1-6; D not certain. V lost 3 bases and J 7 bases, leaving 11 bases between the germline ends. In germline, CDR1 is SGDLS, CDR2 YYNGEE. CDR3 length equals 14 residues. The DNA of the CDR3 is TGTGCCAGCAGCGCCCAGACGGCCAATTCACCCCTCCACTTT. Its protein is CASSAQTANSPLHF.

The chain links TRBV11-2 to TRBJ2-3; 12 bases agree with TRBD2. Per germline, CDR1 SGHAT and CDR2 FQNNGV. The CDR3 is 17 residues long. The V segment lost 3 bases and the J segment 4 bases; nucleotides outside the gene matches: 8. Here the CDR3 reads CASSFSVASGGADTQYF. The DNA for the CDR3 is TGTGCCAGCAGCTTCTCCGTTGCTAGCGGGGGGGCAGATACGCAGTATTTT.

The gene calls are TRBV4-1 and TRBJ2-3, with TRBD2 matching 12 bases. The length of the CDR3 is 19 residues. Trimming took 3 bases from V and 3 from J; bases not matched to a gene: 13. Germline V CDR1 and CDR2: MGHRA, YSYEKL. CDR3 nucleotide sequence: TGCGCCAGCAGCCACCACCGACTAGCGGGGGCCCGGAGTACAGATACGCAGTATTTT. This encodes CASSHHRLAGARSTDTQYF.

The V gene is TRBV30, the J gene TRBJ1-1, with TRBD1 identical over 7 bases. The CDR3 runs 14 residues. V lost 5 bases to trimming and J lost 5 bases; unmatched junction nucleotides: 11. The germline CDR1 and CDR2 sequences are GTSNPN and SVGIG (reference sequence). The CDR3 DNA reads TGTGCCTGGTCCAAGCAAGGGGGCCGGACTGAAGCTTTCTTT. It translates to CAWSKQGGRTEAFF.

This clone was seen only a few times. The rearrangement joins TRBV4-1 to TRBJ2-1; tentative D call: TRBD2 (7 bases). Trimming removed 0 bases at V and 3 bases at J, with 15 bases between. Germline V gene data show CDR1 as MGHRA and CDR2 as YSYEKL. This CDR3 region has 17 residues. This chain's CDR3 is CASSQERGGEFYNEQFF. As DNA, the CDR3 is TGCGCCAGCAGCCAAGAAAGAGGGGGGGAGTTCTACAATGAGCAGTTCTTC.

The CDR3 DNA is TGTGCCTGGGATGGTGGGGTCTATGGCTACACCTTC. It codes for CAWDGGVYGYTF. The V and J genes are TRBV30 and TRBJ1-2; unclear D gene. This CDR3 is 12 amino acids long. Germline-derived CDR1 and CDR2 are GTSNPN and SVGIG (reference sequence). The ends were cut back, 5 bases at V and 4 bases at J, with 11 bases in the middle.

The genes are TRBV29-1 and TRBJ1-1; 7 nucleotides line up with TRBD1. Germline values: CDR1 SQVTM, CDR2 ANQGSEA. V dropped 3 bases and J dropped 1; count of bases not matched to a gene: 2. The CDR3 extends over 13 amino acids. DNA of the CDR3: TGCAGCGTTGAGACAGGGAGGAACACTGAAGCTTTCTTT. Its protein product is CSVETGRNTEAFF.

V gene TRBV7-9 combines with J gene TRBJ2-5; TRBD2 is a possible D gene (5 bases). The CDR3 has 15 residues. The germline V and J ends were trimmed by 10 bases and 4 bases, with 22 bases remaining between them. Germline assignment: CDR1 SEHNR and CDR2 FQNEAQ (reference sequence). CDR3 sequence reads: CATDAGTGGGETQYF. CDR3 sequence (DNA): TGTGCCACTGACGCCGGAACCGGCGGAGGAGAGACCCAGTACTTC.